One and the same sample provided the 27 T cell receptor beta chains below, sequenced in a study of blood T cell repertoires in COVID-19. Profiled with immunoSEQ multiplex PCR; TCRdb holds only in-frame clones, not every one. The sample yields fewer than 250,000 clones, 65% to 90% seen once. Sequencing used peripheral blood. The receptors come from a woman aged 70-85 years with acute or convalescent COVID-19.

To note about this clone: Other nucleotide sequences in the sample specify the same CDR3. V and J are TRBV6-5 and TRBJ1-5; TRBD1 agrees at 8 bases. Trimming removed 0 bases from V and 4 bases from J; junction bases left unmatched: 2. The CDR3 loop spans 15 amino acids. CDR1 MNHEY and CDR2 SVGAGI come from the germline V gene. The CDR3 region is CASSYSNRGNQPQHF. The CDR3 nucleotides are TGTGCCAGCAGTTACTCGAACAGGGGGAATCAGCCCCAGCATTTT.

The V gene is TRBV18, the J gene TRBJ2-7; D is undetermined. The CDR3 totals 13 residues. CDR1 is KGHSH, CDR2 LQKENI, per germline. V was cut by 3 bases and J by 3 bases, with 9 bases left in between. This CDR3 reads CASSPRRDYEQYF. The CDR3, as DNA: TGTGCCAGCTCACCTAGGAGAGACTACGAGCAGTACTTC.

The chain links TRBV29-1 to TRBJ2-5; D uncertain. This CDR3 spans 11 amino acids. The V gene's germline CDR1 is SQVTM and CDR2 ANQGSEA. V lost 3 bases, J lost 2 bases, and 4 bases lay in between. The CDR3 spells CSVDRQETQYF. The DNA for the CDR3 is TGCAGCGTTGACAGACAAGAGACCCAGTACTTC. The variable domain in full, with the rest retrieved from reference TRBV29-1 and TRBJ2-5, is SAVISQKPSRDICQRGTSLTIQCQVDSQVTMMFWYRQQPGQSLTLIATANQGSEATYESGFVIDKFPISRPNLTFSTLTVSNMSPEDSSIYLCSVDRQETQYFGPGTRLLVL.

CDR3 residues: CSVVNWRQGGETQYF. The CDR3 DNA is TGCAGCGTTGTGAATTGGAGACAGGGAGGAGAGACCCAGTACTTC. The chain uses TRBV29-1 and TRBJ2-5, with a possible D match to TRBD1 (7 bases). Germline CDR1 and CDR2: SQVTM and ANQGSEA. The CDR3 loop spans 15 amino acids. Trimming pared 4 bases from V and 4 bases from J, leaving 19 bases between.

The chain uses TRBV7-9 and TRBJ1-4; no definite D call. Germline-derived CDR1 and CDR2 are SEHNR and FQNEAQ (reference sequence). CDR3 length equals 15 residues. The V gene lost 1 base and the J gene lost 7 bases, with 13 bases spanning the gap. CDR3 residues: CASSLVSGTAEKLFF. The CDR3 nucleotides are TGTGCCAGCAGCTTAGTATCTGGAACAGCTGAAAAACTGTTTTTT.

V usage is TRBV9 and J usage is TRBJ1-5; perhaps TRBD1 as D (6 bases). CDR1 and CDR2 (germline): SGDLS, YYNGEE. V lost 0 bases and J lost 0, with 10 bases in between. CDR3 size: 16 residues. Here the CDR3 reads CASSVGGQSSNQPQHF. The CDR3, as DNA: TGTGCCAGCAGCGTAGGCGGACAGTCTAGCAATCAGCCCCAGCATTTT.

This clone was seen ten or more times. The gene calls are TRBV7-9 and TRBJ2-2; TRBD2 might be the D (5 bases). CDR3 length: 15 amino acids. Trimming took 2 bases from V and 6 from J, leaving 13 bases between them. The V gene's germline CDR1 is SEHNR and CDR2 FQNEAQ (reference sequence). CDR3 in DNA: TGTGCCAGCAGCTTACGGGGTCCCACCCCCGGGGAGCTGTTTTTT. It is translated as CASSLRGPTPGELFF.

The chain is built from TRBV19 and TRBJ1-6; D ambiguous. CDR1 is LNHDA, CDR2 SQIVND, per germline (reference sequence). The CDR3 runs 13 residues. Trimming left V 7 bases short and J 9 bases short, with 13 bases between. CDR3 nucleotides: TGTGCCAGTACCCCGGACTGGATTTCACCCCTCCACTTT. It yields the protein CASTPDWISPLHF.

The V gene is TRBV5-1, the J gene TRBJ2-1; 13 bases align to TRBD2. Per the germline V gene, CDR1 is SGHRS and CDR2 is YFSETQ. V lost 6 bases, J lost 10 bases, and 10 bases stayed unmatched. This CDR3 contains 15 residues. The CDR3 region has the DNA TGCGCCAGCATAGAAGGACTAGCGGGGGTTGGGGAGCAGTTCTTC. Encoded protein: CASIEGLAGVGEQFF.

The chain joins TRBV10-2 to TRBJ1-1; a possible D gene is TRBD1 (6 bases). V was pared by 6 bases and J by 5 bases, with 13 bases between. Germline CDR1 and CDR2: WSHSY and SAAADI. The CDR3 is made up of 13 amino acids. This CDR3 reads CASSLQGGTEAFF. CDR3 bases: TGCGCCAGCAGCCTACAGGGAGGGACTGAAGCTTTCTTT.

This chain links TRBV10-3 with TRBJ1-2; the D is unclear. Trimming pared 11 bases from V and 5 bases from J, leaving 21 bases between. The CDR3 runs 14 residues. Germline loops: CDR1 ENHRY, CDR2 SYGVKD. The chain's CDR3 is CAVRWRAGSYGYTF. The CDR3 DNA follows: TGTGCCGTCCGTTGGAGGGCCGGATCTTATGGCTACACCTTC.

This chain links TRBV5-1 with TRBJ2-3; a weak D match, TRBD1 (6 bases). V shed 0 bases and J shed 5 bases, with 16 bases lying between them. Per the germline V gene, CDR1 is SGHRS and CDR2 is YFSETQ. CDR3 length: 16 amino acids. CDR3 DNA: TGCGCCAGCAGCTTGGCTGGGACAAACATGGGAGATACGCAGTATTTT. This sequence encodes CASSLAGTNMGDTQYF.

The chain links TRBV5-6 to TRBJ2-5; D is perhaps TRBD1 (6 bases). The CDR3 is 16 amino acids. The germline gives CDR1 SGHDT, CDR2 YYEEEE. Trimming removed 4 bases from V and 2 bases from J, with 18 bases in between. The CDR3 DNA reads as TGTGCCAGCAGCCTGATAAATCGACAGGCTCAAGAGACCCAGTACTTC. It yields the protein CASSLINRQAQETQYF.

This clone was counted a few times. Different DNA sequences within this sample yield the same CDR3. This sequence joins TRBV9 and TRBJ2-1; 7 nucleotides match TRBD1. The CDR3 runs to 15 residues. J lost 2 bases, V lost 2 bases, and 4 bases had no gene match. Germline assignment: CDR1 SGDLS and CDR2 YYNGEE. The CDR3 is CASSVAGGTYNEQFF. The CDR3 coding sequence is TGTGCCAGCAGCGTGGCAGGGGGTACCTACAATGAGCAGTTCTTC. The variable domain in full, completed from reference TRBV9 and TRBJ2-1, reads DSGVTQTPKHLITATGQRVTLRCSPRSGDLSVYWYQQSLDQGLQFLIQYYNGEERAKGNILERFSAQQFPDLHSELNLSSLELGDSALYFCASSVAGGTYNEQFFGPGTRLTVL.

The chain is built from TRBV7-9 and TRBJ2-3; D may be TRBD2 (5 bases). Looked up from germline, CDR1 is SEHNR and CDR2 is FQNEAQ (reference sequence). The CDR3 covers 15 residues. Trimming cost V 1 base and J 2 bases, with 10 bases left between them. The CDR3 reads CASSLVMGVTDTQYF. The CDR3 nucleotides read TGTGCCAGCAGCTTAGTAATGGGAGTCACAGATACGCAGTATTTT.

This clone was recorded a few times. The chain recombines TRBV11-2 with TRBJ1-3; unclear D gene. The V end was cut by 1 base, the J end by 0 bases, with 10 bases between. The germline V gene encodes CDR1 SGHAT and CDR2 FQNNGV. The CDR3 sequence is 16 residues long. The CDR3 is CASSLVGVSSGNTIYF. The CDR3 nucleotides read TGTGCCAGCAGCTTAGTAGGAGTGAGCTCTGGAAACACCATATATTTT.

This chain uses TRBV5-6 with TRBJ2-5, with 7 nucleotides matching TRBD2. V shed 4 bases, J shed 2 bases, and the junction held 8 bases outside the gene matches. The CDR3 has 15 residues. CDR1 and CDR2 (germline): SGHDT, YYEEEE. CDR3 sequence reads: CASSLTPGGQETQYF. The CDR3 DNA reads as TGTGCCAGCAGCCTGACCCCGGGAGGACAAGAGACCCAGTACTTC.

CDR3 nucleotides: TGTGCCTGGAGTGTCGGCGACAGGGGTTCACCCCTCCACTTT. Translating it yields CAWSVGDRGSPLHF. The V and J genes are TRBV30 and TRBJ1-6, with 8 bases lining up with TRBD1. With V trimmed by 0 bases and J by 9 bases, 4 bases remained unmatched. This CDR3 has 14 residues. The germline gives CDR1 GTSNPN, CDR2 SVGIG (reference sequence).

The genes are TRBV5-1 and TRBJ1-1, with TRBD1 as a possible D gene (6 bases). V lost 0 bases and J 5 bases, leaving 14 bases between the germline ends. In germline, CDR1 is SGHRS, CDR2 YFSETQ. There are 15 residues in the CDR3. CDR3: CASSLDGGGWTEAFF. The CDR3 DNA is TGCGCCAGCAGCTTGGATGGGGGCGGGTGGACTGAAGCTTTCTTT.

This chain connects TRBV3-1 (or the pseudogene TRBV3-2) to TRBJ1-1, with D possibly TRBD1 on 6 matching bases. The CDR3 is made up of 17 amino acids. The V gene lost 4 bases and the J gene lost 1 base, with 19 bases spanning the gap. Germline CDR1 and CDR2: LGHDT and YNNKEL (reference sequence). CDR3 amino acids: CASSPWDTLRRNTEAFF. The CDR3 coding sequence is TGTGCCAGCAGCCCTTGGGACACCCTCAGGCGGAACACTGAAGCTTTCTTT.

The chain links TRBV6-4 to TRBJ2-1; 9 bases agree with TRBD1. From germline, CDR1 is MRHNA and CDR2 SNTAGT. With 8 bases clipped from V and 4 bases from J, the junction kept 9 bases outside the gene matches. CDR3 length: 15 amino acids. The CDR3 DNA follows: TGTGCCAGCGCAATACAGGGGGCGACGTACAATGAGCAGTTCTTC. Its protein is CASAIQGATYNEQFF.

The chain recombines TRBV19 with TRBJ1-5, with unresolved D. The germline CDR1 and CDR2 sequences are LNHDA and SQIVND (reference sequence). Trimming removed 7 bases from V and 5 bases from J, with 9 bases in between. CDR3 length: 12 amino acids. The DNA of the CDR3 is TGTGCCAGTATATGGGGAGATCAGCCCCAGCATTTT. Translating gives CASIWGDQPQHF.

The chain is built from TRBV18 and TRBJ1-2; 8 bases align to TRBD1. Germline-derived CDR1 and CDR2 are KGHSH and LQKENI. CDR3 size: 16 residues. The V gene end was trimmed by 0 bases and the J gene end by 0 bases; junction bases not matched to a gene: 3. CDR3 residues: CASSPPSGGPNYGYTF. CDR3 coding DNA: TGTGCCAGCTCACCACCATCAGGGGGCCCTAACTATGGCTACACCTTC.

The chain joins TRBV27 to TRBJ2-1, with 9 bases fitting TRBD1. V lost 5 bases and J lost 4; bases outside the gene matches: 9. Germline CDR1 reads MNHEY; CDR2 reads SMNVEV (reference sequence). The CDR3 is 16 amino acids. DNA of the CDR3: TGTGCCAGCAGTCCTTTCCCAGGGACAGGGTACAATGAGCAGTTCTTC. Translation gives CASSPFPGTGYNEQFF.

The genes are TRBV11-3 and TRBJ1-1; no definite D call. CDR3 size: 13 residues. Germline assignment: CDR1 SGHNT and CDR2 YENEEA. Trimming removed 3 bases from V and 2 bases from J, with 7 bases in between. In DNA, the CDR3 is TGTGCCAGCAGCTTTGGGAGTAACACTGAAGCTTTCTTT. Its translation: CASSFGSNTEAFF.

The rearrangement joins TRBV2 to TRBJ2-1; D might be TRBD2 (6 bases). V lost 3 bases, J lost 10 bases, and 10 bases lay in between. Germline assignment: CDR1 SNHLY and CDR2 FYNNEI. The CDR3 is 12 residues long. The CDR3 coding sequence is TGTGCCAGCAGTGAGGGTCGGGAGGAGCAGTTCTTC. It codes for CASSEGREEQFF.

Only a few counts were recorded for this clone. The genes are TRBV28 and TRBJ1-1; 10 bases are shared with TRBD1. The V and J ends lost 3 bases and 1 base, in that order; junction bases with no gene match: 8. The CDR3 sequence is 17 residues long. Germline CDR1 is MDHEN and CDR2 is SYDVKM. The CDR3 nucleotides are TGTGCCAGCAGTTTCTTGGGACAGGGGTTAGGGAACACTGAAGCTTTCTTT. As protein: CASSFLGQGLGNTEAFF.